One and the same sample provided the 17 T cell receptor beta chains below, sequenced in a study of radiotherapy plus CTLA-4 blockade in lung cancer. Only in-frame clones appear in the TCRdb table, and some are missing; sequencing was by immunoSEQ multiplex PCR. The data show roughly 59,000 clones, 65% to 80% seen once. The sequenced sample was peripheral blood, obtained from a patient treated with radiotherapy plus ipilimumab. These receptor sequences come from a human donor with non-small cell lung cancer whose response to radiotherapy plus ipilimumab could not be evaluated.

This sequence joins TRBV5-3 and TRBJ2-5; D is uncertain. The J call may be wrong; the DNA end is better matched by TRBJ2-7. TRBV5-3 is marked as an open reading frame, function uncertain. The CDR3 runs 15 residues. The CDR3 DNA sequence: TGTGCCAGAAGCTTGACGGCAAGGAGCTCCTACGAGCAGTACTTC. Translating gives CARSLTARSSYEQYF.

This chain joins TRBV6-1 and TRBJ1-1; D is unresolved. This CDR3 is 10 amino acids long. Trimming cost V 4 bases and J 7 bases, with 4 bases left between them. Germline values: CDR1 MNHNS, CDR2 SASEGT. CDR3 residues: CASSASEAFF. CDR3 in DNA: TGTGCCAGCAGTGCGAGTGAAGCTTTCTTT.

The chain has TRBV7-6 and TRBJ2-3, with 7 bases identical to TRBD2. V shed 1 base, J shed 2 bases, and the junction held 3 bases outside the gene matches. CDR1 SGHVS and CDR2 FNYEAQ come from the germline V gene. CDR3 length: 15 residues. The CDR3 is CASSLGGGTTDTQYF. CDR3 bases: TGTGCCAGCAGCTTAGGGGGGGGAACCACAGATACGCAGTATTTT.

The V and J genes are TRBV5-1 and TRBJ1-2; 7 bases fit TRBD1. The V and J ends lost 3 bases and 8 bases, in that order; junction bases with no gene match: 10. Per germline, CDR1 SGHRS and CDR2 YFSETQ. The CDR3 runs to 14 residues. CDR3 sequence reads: CASSSGTGEGGYTF. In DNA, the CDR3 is TGCGCCAGCAGCTCGGGAACAGGGGAAGGCGGCTACACCTTC.

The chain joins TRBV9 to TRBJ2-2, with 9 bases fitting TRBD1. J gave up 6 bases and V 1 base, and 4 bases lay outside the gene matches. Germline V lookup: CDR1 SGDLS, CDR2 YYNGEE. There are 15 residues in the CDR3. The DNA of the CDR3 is TGTGCCAGCAGCGTATGGGACAGGGAACCCGGGGAGCTGTTTTTT. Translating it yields CASSVWDREPGELFF.

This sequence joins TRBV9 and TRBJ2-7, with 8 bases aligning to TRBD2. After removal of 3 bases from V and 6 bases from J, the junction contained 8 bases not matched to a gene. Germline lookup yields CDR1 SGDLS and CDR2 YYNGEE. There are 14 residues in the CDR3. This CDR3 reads CASSAHGGDTEQYF. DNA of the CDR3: TGTGCCAGCAGCGCGCACGGGGGGGACACCGAGCAGTACTTC.

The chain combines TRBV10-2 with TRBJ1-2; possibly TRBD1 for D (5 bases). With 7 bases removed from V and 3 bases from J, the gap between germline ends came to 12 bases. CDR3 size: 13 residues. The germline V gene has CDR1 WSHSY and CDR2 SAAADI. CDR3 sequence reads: CASKPTGDYGYTF. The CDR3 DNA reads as TGCGCCAGCAAACCGACGGGGGACTATGGCTACACCTTC.

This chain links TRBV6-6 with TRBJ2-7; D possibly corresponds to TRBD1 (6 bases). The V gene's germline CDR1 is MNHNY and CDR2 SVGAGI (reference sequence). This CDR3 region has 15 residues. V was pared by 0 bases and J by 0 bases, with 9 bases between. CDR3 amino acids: CASSYSGTTSYEQYF. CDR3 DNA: TGTGCCAGCAGTTACTCGGGGACAACCTCCTACGAGCAGTACTTC.

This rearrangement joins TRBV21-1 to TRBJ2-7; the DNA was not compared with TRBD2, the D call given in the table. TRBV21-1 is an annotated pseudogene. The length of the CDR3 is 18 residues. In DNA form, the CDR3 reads TGTGCCAGCAGCGAGGCGGGACTAGCGGGAGGGCCGAAGAACGGGCAGTACTTC. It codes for CASSEAGLAGGPKNGQYF.

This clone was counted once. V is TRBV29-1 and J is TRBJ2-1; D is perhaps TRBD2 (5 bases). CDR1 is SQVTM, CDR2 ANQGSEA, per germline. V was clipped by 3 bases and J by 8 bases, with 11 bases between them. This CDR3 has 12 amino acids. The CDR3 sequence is CSVDFRRDEQFF. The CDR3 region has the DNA TGCAGCGTTGACTTCAGGCGGGATGAGCAGTTCTTC.

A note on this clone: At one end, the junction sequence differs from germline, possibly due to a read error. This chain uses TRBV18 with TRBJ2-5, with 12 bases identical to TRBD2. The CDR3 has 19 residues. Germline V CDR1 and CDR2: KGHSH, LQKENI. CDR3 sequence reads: CAGSPQYVLAGGTQETQYF. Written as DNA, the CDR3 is TGTGCCGGCTCACCACAATACGTACTAGCGGGGGGAACCCAAGAGACCCAGTACTTC.

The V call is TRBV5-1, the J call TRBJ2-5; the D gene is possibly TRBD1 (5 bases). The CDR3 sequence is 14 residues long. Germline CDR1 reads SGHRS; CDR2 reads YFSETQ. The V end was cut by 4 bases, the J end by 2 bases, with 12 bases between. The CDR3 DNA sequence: TGCGCCAGCAGCCTGCGCCAGGGACAAGAGACCCAGTACTTC. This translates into CASSLRQGQETQYF.

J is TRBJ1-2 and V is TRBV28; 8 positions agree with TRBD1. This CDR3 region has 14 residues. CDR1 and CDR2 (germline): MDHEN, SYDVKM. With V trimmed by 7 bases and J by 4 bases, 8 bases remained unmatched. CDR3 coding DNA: TGTGCCAGCACCTCGGACAGGGAGGTCTATGGCTACACCTTC. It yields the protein CASTSDREVYGYTF.

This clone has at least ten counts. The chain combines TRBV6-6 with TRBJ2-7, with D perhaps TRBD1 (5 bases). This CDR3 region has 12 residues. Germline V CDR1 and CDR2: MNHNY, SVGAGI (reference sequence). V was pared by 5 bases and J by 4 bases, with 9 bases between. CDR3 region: CASSRGSYEQYF. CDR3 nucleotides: TGTGCCAGCAGTAGGGGCAGTTACGAGCAGTACTTC.

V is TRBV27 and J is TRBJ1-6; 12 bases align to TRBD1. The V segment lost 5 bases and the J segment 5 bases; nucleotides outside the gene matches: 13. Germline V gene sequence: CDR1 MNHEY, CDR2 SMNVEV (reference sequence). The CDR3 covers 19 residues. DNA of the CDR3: TGTGCCAGCAGTGCCTTTCTCGGGACAGGGGGCGCCGATAATTCACCCCTCCACTTT. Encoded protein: CASSAFLGTGGADNSPLHF.

CDR3 protein: CASSLESETQYF. CDR3 nucleotide sequence: TGTGCCAGCAGCTTAGAGTCGGAGACCCAGTACTTC. The chain recombines TRBV5-4 with TRBJ2-5; D is unclear. The germline V gene has CDR1 SGHNT and CDR2 YYREEE (reference sequence). Trimming shortened V by 2 bases and J by 5 bases, and 7 bases separated the two germline ends. The CDR3 totals 12 residues. Complete variable domain (other parts from reference TRBV5-4 and TRBJ2-5): ETGVTQSPTHLIKTRGQQVTLRCSSQSGHNTVSWYQQALGQGPQFIFQYYREEENGRGNFPPRFSGLQFPNYSSELNVNALELDDSALYLCASSLESETQYFGPGTRLLVL.

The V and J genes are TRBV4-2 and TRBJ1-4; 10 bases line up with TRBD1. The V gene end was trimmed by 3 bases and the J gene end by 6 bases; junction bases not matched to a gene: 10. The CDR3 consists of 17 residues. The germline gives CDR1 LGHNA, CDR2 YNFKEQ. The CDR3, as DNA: TGTGCCAGCAGCCATGGGGGGACAGGGGAGGCCTATGAAAAACTGTTTTTT. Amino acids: CASSHGGTGEAYEKLFF.